The text below deals with one T cell receptor beta chain. As originally analysed: Reference gene primer amplification in the assay estimated nucleated cell counts. Assay: immunoSEQ multiplex PCR; the TCRdb copy retains only in-frame clones and omits some. V and J calls and clone size follow that table, whereas D and trimming were derived from the DNA. This sample yields roughly 150,000 clones, of which roughly 85% are seen a single time; around 5% belongs to the top ten. The data derive from a study of blood T cell repertoires in COVID-19. Study-level background: Specimens from acute and convalescent COVID-19 originated in the United States, Italy and Spain. The analysed material was cDNA or gDNA that came from T cells, B-cell-depleted T cells, or PBMCs.

Unmatched junction bases numbered 10, after V lost 5 bases and J lost 4 bases. The CDR3 loop spans 16 amino acids. Looked up from germline, CDR1 is SGHTA and CDR2 is FQGNSA. The receptor's source is a human donor in a cohort sampled during active COVID-19. Material: peripheral blood. This chain links TRBV7-2 with TRBJ2-1; 8 bases align to TRBD2. This chain's CDR3 is CASSREIAGPYNEQFF. The CDR3 DNA reads TGTGCCAGCAGCCGGGAAATAGCGGGACCTTACAATGAGCAGTTCTTC.